The sequence of this T cell receptor beta chain was determined in a study of patients and donors after allogeneic stem cell transplantation. TCRdb re-called the RT-PCR reads with MiXCR, one entry per CDR3 protein. This sample has about 400,000 distinct CDR3 sequences, with 16% found just once. The receptor comes from a human donor who was either an allogeneic HSCT recipient or a stem cell or donor lymphocyte infusion donor (not recorded which). It is not recorded whose cells these are; they may come from a transplant donor. Sequenced input: blood, either unsorted or a sorted T cell fraction (not recorded which).

The CDR3 bases are TGTGCCAGCAGCTTAGGGGCGAGCCCGAACACCGGGGAGCTGTTTTTT. Amino acid sequence: CASSLGASPNTGELFF. The chain recombines TRBV7-9 with TRBJ2-2; D is unresolved. CDR1 and CDR2 (germline): SEHNR, FQNEAQ (reference sequence). The CDR3 runs to 16 residues. The V end was cut by 1 base, the J end by 0 bases, with 9 bases between.